The clone carrying this T cell receptor beta chain was observed at least ten times. This sample stems from a study of neurological immune-mediated disorders. TCRdb reprocessed the 5' RACE reads via MiXCR and lists one record per CDR3 protein. Among tens of thousands of distinct CDR3 sequences, under 4.5% were seen once, and the ten largest hold about 2.9%. Germline CDR1 is SGHRS and CDR2 is YFSETQ. The V and J ends lost 4 bases and 8 bases respectively, with 15 bases between them. The CDR3 is 13 residues long. The source material was PBMCs. The rearrangement uses TRBV5-1 and TRBJ1-2, with D perhaps TRBD1 (6 bases). This clonotype was sampled from a woman aged 50 to 65 with multiple sclerosis. The CDR3 nucleotides are TGCGCCAGCAGCACCGAACAGGGTAGGGGCTACACCTTC. This codes for CASSTEQGRGYTF.